This TCR beta chain is from a study of T-cell memory formation after mild COVID-19. The CDR3 length is 12 residues. V lost 1 base and J 6 bases, leaving 5 bases between the germline ends. Germline CDR1 reads SGHVS; CDR2 reads FNYEAQ. Study results and limitations: Shrinking CD4+ clones were chiefly CM and EM; CD8+ ones were chiefly EMRA.

TCRdb redid the calling of the 5' RACE reads with MiXCR, one entry per CDR3 protein. The sample shows 150,000 to 200,000 distinct CDR3 sequences, less than 40% of them seen only once. This clonotype showed up just a few times. The antigen is undetermined. The chain employs TRBV7-6 and TRBJ2-3; no clear D gene. The TCR comes from an adult woman who had mild COVID-19 (a few samples of this study predate the infection). Cell type and time point are not known. Sequencing input: PBMCs or a T cell subset sorted from them (not recorded which). The CDR3 is CASSLDDDTQYF. The CDR3 DNA is TGTGCCAGCAGCTTAGACGACGATACGCAGTATTTT.